This T cell receptor (beta chain) comes out of a study of CD8 T cells in Susac syndrome. The wider study: Patients with Susac syndrome were therapy-naive, on corticosteroids, or on intravenous immunoglobulin alone at the time that blood was drawn.

This clonotype was seen once. The antigen remains undetermined. The authors reverse transcribed about 0.5 to 1 ug RNA with random hexamers. The authors amplified TCR beta CDR3 across 54 Vbeta and 13 Jbeta using immunoSEQ multiplex PCR. Using its own MiXCR run on the immunoSEQ multiplex PCR reads, TCRdb lists one record per CDR3 protein. The sample gives around 80,000 distinct CDR3 sequences, roughly 92% of which show up once; 0.45% is in the top ten. The study, taken as a whole, reports: TCR sequencing and HLA analysis covered a relatively small number of individuals.

The length of the CDR3 is 13 residues. In germline, CDR1 is MNHNS, CDR2 SASEGT. V was shortened by 6 bases and J by 11 bases, with 16 bases between the two germline ends. TEMRA cells were enriched by FACS, and CD4+ and CD8+ T cells were negatively isolated. The chain couples TRBV6-1 to TRBJ1-4, with D perhaps TRBD1 (5 bases). Sequencing was done on a sample of CD8+ T cells from PBMCs. The origin of this receptor is a human donor with Susac syndrome. In DNA, the CDR3 is TGTGCCAGCAGCGACCGGGACTCCGGGAAACTGTTTTTT. Encoded protein: CASSDRDSGKLFF.